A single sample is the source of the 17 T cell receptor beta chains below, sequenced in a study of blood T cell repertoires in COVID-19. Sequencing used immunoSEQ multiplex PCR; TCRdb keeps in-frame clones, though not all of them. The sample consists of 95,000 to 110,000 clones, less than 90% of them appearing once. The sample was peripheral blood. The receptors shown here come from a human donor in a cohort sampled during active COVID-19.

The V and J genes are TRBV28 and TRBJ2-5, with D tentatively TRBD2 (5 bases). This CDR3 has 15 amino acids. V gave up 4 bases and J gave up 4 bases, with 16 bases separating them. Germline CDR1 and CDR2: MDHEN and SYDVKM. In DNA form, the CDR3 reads TGTGCCAGCAGTTCAGCTAGCACGATGGGAGAGACCCAGTACTTC. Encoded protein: CASSSASTMGETQYF. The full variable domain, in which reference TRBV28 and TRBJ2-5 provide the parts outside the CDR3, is DVKVTQSSRYLVKRTGEKVFLECVQDMDHENMFWYRQDPGLGLRLIYFSYDVKMKEKGDIPEGYSVSREKKERFSLILESASTNQTSMYLCASSSASTMGETQYFGPGTRLLVL.

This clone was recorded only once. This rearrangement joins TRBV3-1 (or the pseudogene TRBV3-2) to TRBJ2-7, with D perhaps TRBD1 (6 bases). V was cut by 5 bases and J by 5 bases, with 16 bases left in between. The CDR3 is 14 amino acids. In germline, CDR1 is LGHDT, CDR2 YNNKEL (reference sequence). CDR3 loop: CASSSYRVGHEQYV. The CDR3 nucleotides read TGTGCCAGCAGCTCCTACAGGGTTGGACACGAGCAGTACGTC.

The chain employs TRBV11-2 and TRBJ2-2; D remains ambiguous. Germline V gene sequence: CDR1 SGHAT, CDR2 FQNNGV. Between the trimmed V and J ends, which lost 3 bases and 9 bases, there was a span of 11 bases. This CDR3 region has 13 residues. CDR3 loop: CASSLVEKWELFF. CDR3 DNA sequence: TGTGCCAGCAGCTTGGTCGAGAAGTGGGAGCTGTTTTTT.

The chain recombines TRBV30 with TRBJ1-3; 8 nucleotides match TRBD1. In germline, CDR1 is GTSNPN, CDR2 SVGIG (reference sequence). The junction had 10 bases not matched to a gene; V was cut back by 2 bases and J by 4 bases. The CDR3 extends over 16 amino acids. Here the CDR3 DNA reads TGTGCCTGGAGTACCCAGGGGGCGCGAGAAGGAAACACCATATATTTT. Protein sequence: CAWSTQGAREGNTIYF. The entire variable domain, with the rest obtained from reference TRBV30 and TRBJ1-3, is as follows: SQTIHQWPATLVQPVGSPLSLECTVEGTSNPNLYWYRQAAGRGLQLLFYSVGIGQISSEVPQNLSASRPQDRQFILSSKKLLLSDSGFYLCAWSTQGAREGNTIYFGEGSWLTVV.

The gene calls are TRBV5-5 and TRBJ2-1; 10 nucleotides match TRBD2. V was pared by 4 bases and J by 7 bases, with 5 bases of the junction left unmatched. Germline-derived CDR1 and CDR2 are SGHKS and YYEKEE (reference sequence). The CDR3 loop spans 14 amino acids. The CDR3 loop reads CASSTMTSGNEQFF. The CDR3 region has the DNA TGTGCCAGCAGCACAATGACTAGCGGGAATGAGCAGTTCTTC.

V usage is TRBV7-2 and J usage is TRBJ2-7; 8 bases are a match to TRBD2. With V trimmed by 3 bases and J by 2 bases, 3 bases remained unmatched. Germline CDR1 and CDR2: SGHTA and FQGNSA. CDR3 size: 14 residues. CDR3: CASSFAGGPYEQYV. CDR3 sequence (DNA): TGTGCCAGCAGCTTTGCGGGAGGACCCTACGAGCAGTACGTC.

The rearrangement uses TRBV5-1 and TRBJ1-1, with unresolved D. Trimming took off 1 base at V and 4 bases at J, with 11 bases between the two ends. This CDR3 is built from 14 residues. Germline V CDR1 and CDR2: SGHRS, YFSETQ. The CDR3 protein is CASSLFLESTEAFF. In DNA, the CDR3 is TGCGCCAGCAGCTTGTTCCTGGAGAGCACTGAAGCTTTCTTT.

The CDR3 DNA reads TGTGCCAGCAGCTTGGAGCGGCAAGAGACCCAGTACTTC. Protein product: CASSLERQETQYF. The chain is built from TRBV5-4 and TRBJ2-5; perhaps TRBD2 as D (5 bases). Trimming pared 0 bases from V and 2 bases from J, leaving 5 bases between. Germline V gene sequence: CDR1 SGHNT, CDR2 YYREEE (reference sequence). The length of the CDR3 is 13 residues.

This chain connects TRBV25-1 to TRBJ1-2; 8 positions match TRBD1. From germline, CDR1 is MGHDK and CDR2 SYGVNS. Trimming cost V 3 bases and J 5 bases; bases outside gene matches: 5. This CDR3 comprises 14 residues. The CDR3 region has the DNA TGTGCCAGCAGTGATTCGAGACAGGGGTATGGCTACACCTTC. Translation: CASSDSRQGYGYTF.

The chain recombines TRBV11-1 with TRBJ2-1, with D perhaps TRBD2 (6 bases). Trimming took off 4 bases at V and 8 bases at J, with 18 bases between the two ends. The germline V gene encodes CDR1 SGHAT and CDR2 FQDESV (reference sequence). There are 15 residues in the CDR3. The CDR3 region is CASSSGTLHQDEQFF. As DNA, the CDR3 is TGTGCCAGCAGCTCCGGGACTCTACATCAGGATGAGCAGTTCTTC.

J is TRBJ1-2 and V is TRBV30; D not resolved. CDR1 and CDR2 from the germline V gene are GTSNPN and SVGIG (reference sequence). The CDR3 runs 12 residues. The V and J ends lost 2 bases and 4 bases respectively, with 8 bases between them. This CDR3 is CAWSIGGYGYTF. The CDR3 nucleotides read TGTGCCTGGAGTATCGGCGGCTATGGCTACACCTTC.

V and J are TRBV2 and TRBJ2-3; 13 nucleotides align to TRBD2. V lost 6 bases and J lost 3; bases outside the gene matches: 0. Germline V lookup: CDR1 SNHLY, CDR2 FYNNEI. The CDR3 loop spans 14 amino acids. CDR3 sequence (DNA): TGTGCCAGCAGGGGACTAGCGGGGACAGATACGCAGTATTTT. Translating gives CASRGLAGTDTQYF.

CDR3 nucleotide sequence: TGCGCCAGCAGCCTGGAGACTAGCGGGAGAGAGACCCAGTACTTC. Amino acids: CASSLETSGRETQYF. This chain uses TRBV4-1 with TRBJ2-5; TRBD2 matches at 12 bases. Germline CDR1 MGHRA, CDR2 YSYEKL. After removal of 4 bases from V and 4 bases from J, the junction contained 4 bases not matched to a gene. This CDR3 is built from 15 residues.

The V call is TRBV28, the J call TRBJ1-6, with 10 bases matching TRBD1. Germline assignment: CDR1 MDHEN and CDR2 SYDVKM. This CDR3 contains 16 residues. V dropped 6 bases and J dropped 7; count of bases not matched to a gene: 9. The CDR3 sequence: CASRPGQGVGNSPLHF. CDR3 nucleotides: TGTGCCAGCAGACCAGGACAGGGGGTTGGCAATTCACCCCTCCACTTT.

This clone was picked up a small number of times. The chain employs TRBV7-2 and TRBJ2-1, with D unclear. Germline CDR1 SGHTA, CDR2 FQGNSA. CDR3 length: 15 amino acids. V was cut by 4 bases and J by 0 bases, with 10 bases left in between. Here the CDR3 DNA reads TGTGCCAGCAGCTCCCCGGTCCGCTCCTACAATGAGCAGTTCTTC. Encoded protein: CASSSPVRSYNEQFF.

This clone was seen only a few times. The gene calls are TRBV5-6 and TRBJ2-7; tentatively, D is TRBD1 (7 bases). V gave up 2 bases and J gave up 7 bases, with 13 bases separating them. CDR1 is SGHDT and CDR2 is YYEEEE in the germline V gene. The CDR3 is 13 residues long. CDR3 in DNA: TGTGCCAGCAGCTTAGGGGGGACAGTGGAGCAGTACGTC. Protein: CASSLGGTVEQYV.

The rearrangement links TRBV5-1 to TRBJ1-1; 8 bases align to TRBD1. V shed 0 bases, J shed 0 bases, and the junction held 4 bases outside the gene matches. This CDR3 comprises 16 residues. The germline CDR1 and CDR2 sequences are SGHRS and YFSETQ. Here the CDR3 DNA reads TGCGCCAGCAGCTTGGAATTGGGACAGGTGAACACTGAAGCTTTCTTT. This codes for CASSLELGQVNTEAFF.